A selection of T cell receptor beta chains follows, all from one sample in a study of Tregs in tolerant kidney transplant recipients. The repertoire was sequenced with immunoSEQ multiplex PCR; TCRdb's copy has only in-frame clones and lacks some. The sample carries over 50,000 clones, approximately 85% recorded once. The sequenced sample was Tregs from blood, obtained before the transplant. Every receptor here comes from a human donor who received a combined kidney and bone marrow transplant. The CDR3 runs from the conserved cysteine through the conserved F or W. D genes are given only for firm matches. Where a row states a size, it is once, few, many or the class of an expanded clone; other rows omit it.

v_call: TRBV11-2; j_call: TRBJ2-7; clone_size: -; d_call: TRBD1; cdr3_aa: CASQSTGGASDEQYF; cdr3_nt: TGTGCCAGCCAATCTACAGGGGGCGCTTCGGACGAGCAGTACTTC
v_call: TRBV5-1; j_call: TRBJ2-5; clone_size: -; d_call: -; cdr3_aa: CASSLGPGLTETQYF; cdr3_nt: TGCGCCAGCAGCTTGGGGCCGGGACTCACAGAGACCCAGTACTTC
v_call: TRBV5-5; j_call: TRBJ1-6; clone_size: -; d_call: TRBD1; cdr3_aa: CASSRQGNSPLHF; cdr3_nt: TGTGCCAGCAGCCGACAGGGAAATTCACCCCTCCACTTT
v_call: TRBV6-5; j_call: TRBJ1-2; clone_size: few; d_call: TRBD1; cdr3_aa: CASSYDSGGMGGYTF; cdr3_nt: TGTGCCAGCAGTTACGATTCAGGGGGTATGGGGGGCTACACCTTC
v_call: TRBV5-1; j_call: TRBJ2-1; clone_size: -; d_call: -; cdr3_aa: CASSLAQGPEQFF; cdr3_nt: TGCGCCAGCAGCTTGGCTCAGGGGCCTGAGCAGTTCTTC
v_call: TRBV15; j_call: TRBJ2-3; clone_size: -; d_call: -; cdr3_aa: CATSRPNTDTQYF; cdr3_nt: TGTGCCACCAGCAGGCCTAACACAGATACGCAGTATTTT
v_call: TRBV5-4; j_call: TRBJ2-2; clone_size: -; d_call: TRBD1; cdr3_aa: CASSFQSRTGSGELFF; cdr3_nt: TGTGCCAGCAGCTTCCAATCCCGGACAGGTTCCGGGGAGCTGTTTTTT
v_call: TRBV4-1; j_call: TRBJ1-1; clone_size: -; d_call: -; cdr3_aa: CASSQSRTGNTEAFF; cdr3_nt: TGCGCCAGCAGCCAATCCCGGACGGGGAACACTGAAGCTTTCTTT
v_call: TRBV7-9; j_call: TRBJ2-1; clone_size: -; d_call: -; cdr3_aa: CASSLLRGAWDNEQFF; cdr3_nt: TGTGCCAGCAGCTTATTACGGGGGGCTTGGGACAATGAGCAGTTCTTC
v_call: TRBV28; j_call: TRBJ1-2; clone_size: -; d_call: TRBD1; cdr3_aa: CASSKQGDTYGYTF; cdr3_nt: TGTGCCAGCAGTAAACAGGGGGATACCTATGGCTACACCTTC
v_call: TRBV10-2; j_call: TRBJ2-7; clone_size: -; d_call: TRBD2; cdr3_aa: CASNIAGGPYEQYF; cdr3_nt: TGCGCCAGCAACATAGCGGGGGGACCCTACGAGCAGTACTTC
v_call: TRBV5-8; j_call: TRBJ2-7; clone_size: few; d_call: -; cdr3_aa: CASSLVGSEAYEQYF; cdr3_nt: TGTGCCAGCAGCTTGGTGGGCTCGGAAGCCTACGAGCAGTACTTC
v_call: TRBV11-2; j_call: TRBJ2-5; clone_size: few; d_call: -; cdr3_aa: CASSQGGGRETQYF; cdr3_nt: TGTGCCAGCAGCCAAGGGGGGGGTAGGGAGACCCAGTACTTC
v_call: TRBV7-2; j_call: TRBJ1-1; clone_size: -; d_call: -; cdr3_aa: CASSPRPALRGTEAFF; cdr3_nt: TGTGCCAGCAGCCCCCGCCCGGCCCTTCGTGGGACTGAAGCTTTCTTT
v_call: TRBV19; j_call: TRBJ1-1; clone_size: -; d_call: -; cdr3_aa: CASSIEFEAFF; cdr3_nt: TGTGCCAGTAGTATAGAATTTGAAGCTTTCTTT
v_call: TRBV18; j_call: TRBJ1-5; clone_size: -; d_call: -; cdr3_aa: CASSLGISPGPQHF; cdr3_nt: TGTGCCAGCTCCCTCGGAATCTCGCCGGGGCCCCAGCATTTT
v_call: TRBV7-2; j_call: TRBJ2-4; clone_size: -; d_call: -; cdr3_aa: CASSLVANSRGYF; cdr3_nt: TGTGCCAGCAGCTTAGTAGCGAATAGCAGGGGGTACTTC
v_call: TRBV28; j_call: TRBJ2-1; clone_size: -; d_call: -; cdr3_aa: CASSSPGRSNEQFF; cdr3_nt: TGTGCCAGCAGCTCCCCGGGACGGTCCAATGAGCAGTTCTTC
v_call: TRBV5-1; j_call: TRBJ2-7; clone_size: -; d_call: -; cdr3_aa: CASSSTDFPYEQYF; cdr3_nt: TGCGCCAGCAGCTCTACGGACTTTCCCTACGAGCAGTACTTC
v_call: TRBV11-2; j_call: TRBJ1-2; clone_size: -; d_call: -; cdr3_aa: CASSLAPPRTVLRNYGYTF; cdr3_nt: TGTGCCAGCAGCTTAGCTCCACCTCGGACAGTGCTCCGTAACTATGGCTACACCTTC
v_call: TRBV30; j_call: TRBJ2-5; clone_size: -; d_call: -; cdr3_aa: CAWSVVGALTETQYF; cdr3_nt: TGTGCCTGGAGTGTAGTCGGGGCATTAACAGAGACCCAGTACTTC
v_call: TRBV20-1; j_call: TRBJ2-5; clone_size: -; d_call: -; cdr3_aa: CSALRETQYF; cdr3_nt: TGCAGTGCTCTCCGGGAGACCCAGTACTTC
v_call: TRBV6-6; j_call: TRBJ1-5; clone_size: -; d_call: TRBD1; cdr3_aa: CASKGAHQPQHF; cdr3_nt: TGTGCCAGCAAGGGGGCACATCAGCCCCAGCATTTT
v_call: TRBV5-4; j_call: TRBJ2-3; clone_size: -; d_call: TRBD2; cdr3_aa: CASSLGGSGRAKDTQYF; cdr3_nt: TGTGCCAGCAGCTTGGGGGGTAGCGGGAGGGCAAAAGATACGCAGTATTTT
v_call: TRBV2; j_call: TRBJ2-1; clone_size: -; d_call: -; cdr3_aa: CAQSGRVNNEQFF; cdr3_nt: TGTGCCCAAAGCGGCAGGGTAAACAATGAGCAGTTCTTC
v_call: TRBV2; j_call: TRBJ2-2; clone_size: -; d_call: -; cdr3_aa: CASSEWGTGELFF; cdr3_nt: TGTGCCAGCAGTGAGTGGGGAACCGGGGAGCTGTTTTTT
v_call: TRBV5-4; j_call: TRBJ1-4; clone_size: -; d_call: -; cdr3_aa: CASSLGRDEKLFF; cdr3_nt: TGTGCCAGCAGCTTGGGCAGGGATGAAAAACTGTTTTTT